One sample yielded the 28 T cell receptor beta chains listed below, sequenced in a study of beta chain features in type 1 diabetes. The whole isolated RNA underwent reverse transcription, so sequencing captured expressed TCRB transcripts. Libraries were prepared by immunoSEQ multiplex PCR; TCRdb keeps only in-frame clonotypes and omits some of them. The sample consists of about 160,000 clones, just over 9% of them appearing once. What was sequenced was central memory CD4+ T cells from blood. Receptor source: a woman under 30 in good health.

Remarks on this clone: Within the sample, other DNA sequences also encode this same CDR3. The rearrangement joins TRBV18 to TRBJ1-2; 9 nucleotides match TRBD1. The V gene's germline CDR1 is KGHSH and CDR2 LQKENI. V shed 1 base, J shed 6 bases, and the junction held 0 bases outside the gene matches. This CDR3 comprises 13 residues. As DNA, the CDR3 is TGTGCCAGCTCACCACGGACAGGGGATGGCTACACCTTC. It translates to CASSPRTGDGYTF.

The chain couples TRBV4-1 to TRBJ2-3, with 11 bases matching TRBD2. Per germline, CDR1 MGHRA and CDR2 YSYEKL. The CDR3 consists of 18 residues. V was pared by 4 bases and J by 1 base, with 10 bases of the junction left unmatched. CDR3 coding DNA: TGCGCCAGCAGCCGTCAGCCTCTGGGACTAGCGGGCACAGATACGCAGTATTTT. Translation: CASSRQPLGLAGTDTQYF.

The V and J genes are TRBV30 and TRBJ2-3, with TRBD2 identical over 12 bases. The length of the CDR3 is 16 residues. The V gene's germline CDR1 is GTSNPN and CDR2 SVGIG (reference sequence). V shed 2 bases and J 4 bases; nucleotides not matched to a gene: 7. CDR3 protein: CAWSKDLAGGSDTQYF. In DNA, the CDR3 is TGTGCCTGGAGTAAAGACCTAGCGGGGGGGTCAGATACGCAGTATTTT.

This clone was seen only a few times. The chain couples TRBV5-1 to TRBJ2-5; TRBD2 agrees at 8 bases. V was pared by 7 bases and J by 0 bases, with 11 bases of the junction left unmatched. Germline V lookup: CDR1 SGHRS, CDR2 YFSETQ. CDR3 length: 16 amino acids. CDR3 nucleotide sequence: TGCGCCAGCTTCTCGGGGGGTAGCGGGGACCAAGAGACCCAGTACTTC. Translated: CASFSGGSGDQETQYF. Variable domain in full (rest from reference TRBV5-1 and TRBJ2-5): KAGVTQTPRYLIKTRGQQVTLSCSPISGHRSVSWYQQTPGQGLQFLFEYFSETQRNKGNFPGRFSGRQFSNSRSEMNVSTLELGDSALYLCASFSGGSGDQETQYFGPGTRLLVL.

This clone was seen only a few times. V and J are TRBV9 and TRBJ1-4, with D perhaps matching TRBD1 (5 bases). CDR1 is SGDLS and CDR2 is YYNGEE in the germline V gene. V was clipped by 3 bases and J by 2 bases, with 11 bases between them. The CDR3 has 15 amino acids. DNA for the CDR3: TGTGCCAGCAGCGCCGGGACTGAGACTAATGAAAAACTGTTTTTT. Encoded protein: CASSAGTETNEKLFF.

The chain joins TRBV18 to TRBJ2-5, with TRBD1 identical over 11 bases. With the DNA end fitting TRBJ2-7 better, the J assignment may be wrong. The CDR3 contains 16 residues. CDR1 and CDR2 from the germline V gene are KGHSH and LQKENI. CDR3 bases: TGTGCCAGCTCATTACGGACAGGGGGCGTTCGGAACGAGCAGTACTTC. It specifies CASSLRTGGVRNEQYF.

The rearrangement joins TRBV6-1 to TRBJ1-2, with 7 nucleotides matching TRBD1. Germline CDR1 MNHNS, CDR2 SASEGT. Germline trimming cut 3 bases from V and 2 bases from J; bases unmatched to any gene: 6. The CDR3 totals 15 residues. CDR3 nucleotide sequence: TGTGCCAGCAGTGACCCTATGACAGGGAACTATGGCTACACCTTC. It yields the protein CASSDPMTGNYGYTF.

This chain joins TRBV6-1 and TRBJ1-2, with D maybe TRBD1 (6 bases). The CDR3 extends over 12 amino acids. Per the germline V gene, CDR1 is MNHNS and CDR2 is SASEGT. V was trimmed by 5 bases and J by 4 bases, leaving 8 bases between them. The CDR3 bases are TGTGCCAGCAGTCCGACAGGCTATGGCTACACCTTC. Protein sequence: CASSPTGYGYTF.

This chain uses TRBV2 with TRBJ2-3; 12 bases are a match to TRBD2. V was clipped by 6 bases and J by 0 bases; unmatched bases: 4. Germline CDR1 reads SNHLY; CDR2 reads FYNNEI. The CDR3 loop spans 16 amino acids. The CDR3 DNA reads TGTGCCAGCAGAGCGACTAGCGGGGGTAGCACAGATACGCAGTATTTT. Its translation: CASRATSGGSTDTQYF.

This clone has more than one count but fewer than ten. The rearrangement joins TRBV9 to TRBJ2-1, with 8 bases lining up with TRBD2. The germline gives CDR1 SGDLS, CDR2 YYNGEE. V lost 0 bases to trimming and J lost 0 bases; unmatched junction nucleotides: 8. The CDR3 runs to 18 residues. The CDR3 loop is CASSVGSGGDSSYNEQFF. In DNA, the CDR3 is TGTGCCAGCAGCGTAGGAAGCGGGGGCGATAGCTCCTACAATGAGCAGTTCTTC.

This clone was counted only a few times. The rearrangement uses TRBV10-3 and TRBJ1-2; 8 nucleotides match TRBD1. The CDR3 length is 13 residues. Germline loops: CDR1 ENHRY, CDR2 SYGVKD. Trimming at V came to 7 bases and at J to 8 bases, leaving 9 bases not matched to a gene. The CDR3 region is CAIIGQGGDGYTF. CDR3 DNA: TGTGCCATCATTGGACAGGGCGGGGACGGCTACACCTTC.

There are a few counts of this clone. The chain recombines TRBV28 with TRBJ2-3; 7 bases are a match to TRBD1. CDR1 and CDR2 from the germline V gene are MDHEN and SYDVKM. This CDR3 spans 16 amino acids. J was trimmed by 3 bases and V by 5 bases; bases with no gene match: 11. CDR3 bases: TGTGCCAGCAGTCCAACTAGGGGGCTGGGGACAGATACGCAGTATTTT. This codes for CASSPTRGLGTDTQYF.

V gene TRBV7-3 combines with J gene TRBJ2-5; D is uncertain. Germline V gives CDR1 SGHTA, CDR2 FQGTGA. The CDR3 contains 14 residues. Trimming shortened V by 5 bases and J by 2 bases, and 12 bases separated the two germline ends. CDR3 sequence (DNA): TGTGCCAGCAGCCGATCCGGTCCACAAGAGACCCAGTACTTC. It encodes CASSRSGPQETQYF.

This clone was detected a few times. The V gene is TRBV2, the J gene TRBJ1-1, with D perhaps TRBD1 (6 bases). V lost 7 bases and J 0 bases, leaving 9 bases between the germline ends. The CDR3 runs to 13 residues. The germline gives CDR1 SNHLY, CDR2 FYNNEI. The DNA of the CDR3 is TGTGCCAGCACAGGGGCCGTGAACACTGAAGCTTTCTTT. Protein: CASTGAVNTEAFF.

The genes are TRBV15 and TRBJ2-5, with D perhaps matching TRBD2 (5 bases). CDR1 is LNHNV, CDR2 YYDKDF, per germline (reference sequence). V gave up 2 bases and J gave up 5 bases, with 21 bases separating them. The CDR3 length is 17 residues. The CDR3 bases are TGTGCCACCAGCAGATCCGGTGCCGCGGGTGAGTCCGAGACCCAGTACTTC. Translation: CATSRSGAAGESETQYF.

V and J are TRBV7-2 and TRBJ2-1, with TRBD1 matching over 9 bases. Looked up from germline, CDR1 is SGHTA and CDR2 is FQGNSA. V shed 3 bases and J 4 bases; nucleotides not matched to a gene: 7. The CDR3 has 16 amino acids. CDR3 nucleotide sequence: TGTGCCAGCAGCTTCACTGACAGGGGGGGATACAATGAGCAGTTCTTC. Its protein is CASSFTDRGGYNEQFF. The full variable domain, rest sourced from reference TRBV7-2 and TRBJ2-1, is GAGVSQSPSNKVTEKGKDVELRCDPISGHTALYWYRQSLGQGLEFLIYFQGNSAPDKSGLPSDRFSAERTGGSVSTLTIQRTQQEDSAVYLCASSFTDRGGYNEQFFGPGTRLTVL.

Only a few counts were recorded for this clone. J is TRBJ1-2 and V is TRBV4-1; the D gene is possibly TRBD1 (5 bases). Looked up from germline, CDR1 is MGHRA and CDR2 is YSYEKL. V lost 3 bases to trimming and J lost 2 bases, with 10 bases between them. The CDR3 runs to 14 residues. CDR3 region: CASSHRSGNYGYTF. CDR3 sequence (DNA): TGCGCCAGCAGCCATCGGTCAGGGAACTATGGCTACACCTTC.

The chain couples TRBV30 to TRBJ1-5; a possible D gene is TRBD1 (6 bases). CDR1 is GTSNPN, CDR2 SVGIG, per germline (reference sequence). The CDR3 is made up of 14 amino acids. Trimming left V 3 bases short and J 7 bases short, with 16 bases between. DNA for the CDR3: TGTGCCTGGAGCAGGTCAGGGGATGGCCAGCCCCAGCATTTT. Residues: CAWSRSGDGQPQHF.

Here the CDR3 DNA reads TGTGCCAGCAGCTTAGCGGGACTAGCGGGAGATACGCAGTATTTT. Its translation: CASSLAGLAGDTQYF. The chain couples TRBV7-6 to TRBJ2-3; 12 nucleotides match TRBD2. Germline loops: CDR1 SGHVS, CDR2 FNYEAQ. The CDR3 is 15 amino acids. Unmatched junction bases numbered 0, after V lost 0 bases and J lost 5 bases.

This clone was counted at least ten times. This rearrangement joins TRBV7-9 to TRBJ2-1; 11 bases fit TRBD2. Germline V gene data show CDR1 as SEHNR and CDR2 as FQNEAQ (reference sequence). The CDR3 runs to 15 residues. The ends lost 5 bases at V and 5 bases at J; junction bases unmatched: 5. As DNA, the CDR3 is TGTGCCAGCAGCGTTAGCGGGGGGGCCCACAATGAGCAGTTCTTC. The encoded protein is CASSVSGGAHNEQFF.

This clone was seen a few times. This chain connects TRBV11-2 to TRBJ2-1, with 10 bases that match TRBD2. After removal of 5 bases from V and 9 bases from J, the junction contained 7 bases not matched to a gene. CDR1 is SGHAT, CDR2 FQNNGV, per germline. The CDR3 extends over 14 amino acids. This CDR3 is CASSPGLAVIEQFF. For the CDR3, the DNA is TGTGCCAGCAGCCCCGGACTAGCGGTGATTGAGCAGTTCTTC.

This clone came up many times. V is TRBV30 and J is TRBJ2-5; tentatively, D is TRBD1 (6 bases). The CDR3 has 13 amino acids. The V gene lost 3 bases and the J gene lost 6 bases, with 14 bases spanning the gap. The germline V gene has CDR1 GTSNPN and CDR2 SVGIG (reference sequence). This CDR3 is CAWSVGASKTQYF. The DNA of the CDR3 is TGTGCCTGGAGCGTGGGGGCTAGCAAGACCCAGTACTTC.

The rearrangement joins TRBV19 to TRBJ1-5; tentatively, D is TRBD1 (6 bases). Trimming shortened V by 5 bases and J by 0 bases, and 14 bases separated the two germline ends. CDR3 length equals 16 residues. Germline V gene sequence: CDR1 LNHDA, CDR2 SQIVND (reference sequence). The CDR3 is CASSRVNRDSNQPQHF. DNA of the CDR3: TGTGCCAGTAGTCGAGTCAACAGGGATAGCAATCAGCCCCAGCATTTT.

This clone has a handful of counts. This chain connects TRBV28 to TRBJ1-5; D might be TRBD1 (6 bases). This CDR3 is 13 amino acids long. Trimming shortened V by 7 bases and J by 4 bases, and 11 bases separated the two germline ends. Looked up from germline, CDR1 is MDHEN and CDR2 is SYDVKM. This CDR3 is CASTPQGNQPQHF. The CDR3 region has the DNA TGTGCCAGCACCCCGCAGGGGAATCAGCCCCAGCATTTT.

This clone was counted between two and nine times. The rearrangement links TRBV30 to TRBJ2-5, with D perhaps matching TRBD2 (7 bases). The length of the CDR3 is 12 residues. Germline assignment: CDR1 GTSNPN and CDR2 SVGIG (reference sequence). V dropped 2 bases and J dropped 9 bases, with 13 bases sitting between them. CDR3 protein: CAWSSPGGSQYF. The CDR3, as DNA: TGTGCCTGGAGTTCCCCGGGGGGCTCCCAGTACTTC. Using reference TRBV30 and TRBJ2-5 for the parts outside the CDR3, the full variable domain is SQTIHQWPATLVQPVGSPLSLECTVEGTSNPNLYWYRQAAGRGLQLLFYSVGIGQISSEVPQNLSASRPQDRQFILSSKKLLLSDSGFYLCAWSSPGGSQYFGPGTRLLVL.

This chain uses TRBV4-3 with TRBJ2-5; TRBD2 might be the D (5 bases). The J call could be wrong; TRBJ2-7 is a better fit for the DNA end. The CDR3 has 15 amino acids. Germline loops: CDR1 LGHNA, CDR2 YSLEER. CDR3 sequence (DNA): TGCGCCAGCAGCCAAGATTTCACGGGAAGCTACGAGCAGTACTTC. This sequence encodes CASSQDFTGSYEQYF.

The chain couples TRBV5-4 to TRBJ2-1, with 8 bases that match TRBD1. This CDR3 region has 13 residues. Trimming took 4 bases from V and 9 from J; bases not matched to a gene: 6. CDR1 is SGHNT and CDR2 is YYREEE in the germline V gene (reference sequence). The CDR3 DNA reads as TGTGCCAGCAGCCTCGACAGGGGAGTTGAGCAGTTCTTC. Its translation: CASSLDRGVEQFF.

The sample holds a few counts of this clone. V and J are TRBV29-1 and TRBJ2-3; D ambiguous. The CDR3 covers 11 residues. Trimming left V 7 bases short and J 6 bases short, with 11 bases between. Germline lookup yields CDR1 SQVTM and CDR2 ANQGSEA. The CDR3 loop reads CSAQFYDTQYF. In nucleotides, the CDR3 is TGCAGCGCCCAATTCTACGATACGCAGTATTTT.